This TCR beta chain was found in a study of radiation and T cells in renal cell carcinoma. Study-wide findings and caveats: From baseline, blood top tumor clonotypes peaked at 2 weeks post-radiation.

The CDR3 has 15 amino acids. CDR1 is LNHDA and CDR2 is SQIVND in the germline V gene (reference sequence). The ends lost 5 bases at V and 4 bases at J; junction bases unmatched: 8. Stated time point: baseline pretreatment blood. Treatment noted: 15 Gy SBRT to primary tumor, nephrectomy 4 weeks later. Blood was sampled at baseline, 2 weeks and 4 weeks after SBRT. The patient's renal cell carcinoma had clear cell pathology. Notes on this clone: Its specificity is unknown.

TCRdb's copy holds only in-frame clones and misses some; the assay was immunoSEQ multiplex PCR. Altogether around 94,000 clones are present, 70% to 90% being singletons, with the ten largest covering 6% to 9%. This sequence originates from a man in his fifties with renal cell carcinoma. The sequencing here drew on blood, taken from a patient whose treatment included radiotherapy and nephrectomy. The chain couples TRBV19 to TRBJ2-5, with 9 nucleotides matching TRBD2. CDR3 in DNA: TGTGCCAGTAGTGCGCTAGCGGGGATACTAGAGACCCAGTACTTC. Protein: CASSALAGILETQYF.